Listed here are 11 T cell receptor beta chains from one sample, sequenced in a study of CD4 T cells in relation to SARS-CoV-2 and coronaviruses. Their recognized antigens are unknown. TCRdb keeps only in-frame clones here, not all; method: immunoSEQ multiplex PCR. The data contain around 23,000 clones, around 68% of them seen just once; the ten biggest clones take up under 20%. CD4+ T cells from unexposed donors were obtained before the COVID-19 pandemic (2011-2018). The cells were cultured for about ten days before CD4+ T cells were isolated. Material for sequencing was CD4+ T cells from PBMCs, cultured in vitro. The receptors were gathered from a human donor in good health.

The chain carries TRBV18 and TRBJ2-5, with a weak D call TRBD1 (5 bases). Germline V gives CDR1 KGHSH, CDR2 LQKENI. With 0 bases removed from V and 3 bases from J, the gap between germline ends came to 5 bases. There are 13 residues in the CDR3. The CDR3 spells CASSPPGEETQYF. Here the CDR3 DNA reads TGTGCCAGCTCACCACCAGGGGAAGAGACCCAGTACTTC.

The V call is TRBV18, the J call TRBJ2-3, with 10 nucleotides matching TRBD2. Trimming at V came to 3 bases and at J to 0 bases, leaving 12 bases not matched to a gene. The germline V gene encodes CDR1 KGHSH and CDR2 LQKENI. The CDR3 totals 19 residues. In nucleotides, the CDR3 is TGTGCCAGCTCACCTTTGAATAGCGGGGGGAGTGCTAGCACAGATACGCAGTATTTT. Translating gives CASSPLNSGGSASTDTQYF.

The rearrangement uses TRBV4-2 and TRBJ2-5; D may correspond to TRBD1 or TRBD2 (5 bases each). The V end lost 3 bases, the J end lost 5 bases, and 16 bases lay between the germline ends. Germline V gives CDR1 LGHNA, CDR2 YNFKEQ. This CDR3 is built from 15 residues. CDR3 residues: CASSHPGMGRETQYF. The DNA for the CDR3 is TGTGCCAGCAGCCACCCGGGGATGGGGCGGGAGACCCAGTACTTC.

V usage is TRBV5-4 and J usage is TRBJ2-1; possibly TRBD1 for D (6 bases). V lost 1 base to trimming and J lost 3 bases, with 8 bases between them. CDR1 SGHNT and CDR2 YYREEE come from the germline V gene (reference sequence). The CDR3 is made up of 14 amino acids. The CDR3 DNA follows: TGTGCCAGCAGCTTGCCAGGGGACTACAATGAGCAGTTCTTC. As protein: CASSLPGDYNEQFF. Full variable domain (outside the CDR3, taken from reference TRBV5-4 and TRBJ2-1): ETGVTQSPTHLIKTRGQQVTLRCSSQSGHNTVSWYQQALGQGPQFIFQYYREEENGRGNFPPRFSGLQFPNYSSELNVNALELDDSALYLCASSLPGDYNEQFFGPGTRLTVL.

This chain links TRBV4-1 with TRBJ1-1, with D unclear. The germline V and J ends were trimmed by 1 base and 4 bases, with 13 bases remaining between them. The CDR3 loop spans 15 amino acids. Germline lookup yields CDR1 MGHRA and CDR2 YSYEKL. CDR3 protein: CASSQVLVVVTEAFF. CDR3 DNA: TGCGCCAGCAGCCAAGTACTGGTAGTGGTCACTGAAGCTTTCTTT.

The V call is TRBV12-5, the J call TRBJ2-7; 8 nucleotides align to TRBD1. CDR1 is LGHNT and CDR2 is FRNRAP in the germline V gene. V was pared by 5 bases and J by 7 bases, with 10 bases of the junction left unmatched. The CDR3 length is 14 residues. CDR3 amino acids: CASGIDRGFGEQYF. In DNA form, the CDR3 reads TGTGCTAGTGGTATTGACAGGGGCTTTGGGGAGCAGTACTTC.

This chain uses TRBV4-3 with TRBJ2-3, with 12 bases fitting TRBD2. Germline V gene lookup returns CDR1 LGHNA and CDR2 YSLEER. The CDR3 length is 18 residues. V lost 0 bases and J lost 3; bases outside the gene matches: 7. The CDR3 is CASSQDLAGGPYTDTQYF. The CDR3 region has the DNA TGCGCCAGCAGCCAAGATCTAGCGGGAGGGCCGTATACAGATACGCAGTATTTT.

The V call is TRBV6-2 or TRBV6-3, the J call TRBJ2-3; 11 bases map to TRBD2. The CDR3 is 16 amino acids. With V trimmed by 1 base and J by 1 base, 1 base remained unmatched. CDR1 and CDR2 (germline): MNHEY, SVGEGT. In DNA, the CDR3 is TGTGCCAGCAGTTACTTGGGACTAGCGGGCACAGATACGCAGTATTTT. The encoded protein is CASSYLGLAGTDTQYF.

The chain combines TRBV7-9 with TRBJ1-2; 10 bases line up with TRBD1. This CDR3 comprises 14 residues. Germline CDR1 SEHNR, CDR2 FQNEAQ (reference sequence). The V segment lost 3 bases and the J segment 6 bases; nucleotides outside the gene matches: 4. The CDR3 here is CASSFPDRGDGYTF. The CDR3 region has the DNA TGTGCCAGCAGCTTTCCGGACAGGGGGGATGGCTACACCTTC.

The rearrangement links TRBV18 to TRBJ1-1, with 7 bases lining up with TRBD1. The CDR3 is made up of 15 amino acids. The germline gives CDR1 KGHSH, CDR2 LQKENI. V trimming: 3 bases; J trimming: 5 bases; junction bases outside the gene matches: 9. The CDR3 is CASSPESGGRTEAFF. In DNA form, the CDR3 reads TGTGCCAGCTCACCCGAGTCAGGGGGAAGGACTGAAGCTTTCTTT.

This clone was observed a handful of times. This rearrangement joins TRBV25-1 to TRBJ1-4; D gene uncertain. V lost 3 bases and J lost 0, with 5 bases in between. Germline V gene data show CDR1 as MGHDK and CDR2 as SYGVNS. CDR3 size: 14 residues. DNA for the CDR3: TGTGCCAGCAGTGATAGTGCAACTAATGAAAAACTGTTTTTT. Amino acid sequence: CASSDSATNEKLFF.